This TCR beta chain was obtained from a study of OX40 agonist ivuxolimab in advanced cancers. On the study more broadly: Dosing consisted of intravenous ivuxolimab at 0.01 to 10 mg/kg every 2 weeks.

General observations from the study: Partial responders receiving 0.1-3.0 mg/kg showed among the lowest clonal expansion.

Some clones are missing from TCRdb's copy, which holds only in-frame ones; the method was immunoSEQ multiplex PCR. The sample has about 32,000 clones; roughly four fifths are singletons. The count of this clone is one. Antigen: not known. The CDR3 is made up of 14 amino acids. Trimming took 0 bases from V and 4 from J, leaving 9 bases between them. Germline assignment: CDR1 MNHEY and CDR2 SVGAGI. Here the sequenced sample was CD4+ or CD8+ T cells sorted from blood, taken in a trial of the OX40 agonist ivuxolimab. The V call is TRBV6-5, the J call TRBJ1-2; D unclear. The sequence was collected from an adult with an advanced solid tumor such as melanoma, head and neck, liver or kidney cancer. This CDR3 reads CASSYSGRTYGYTF. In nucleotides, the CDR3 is TGTGCCAGCAGTTACTCTGGCAGGACCTATGGCTACACCTTC.